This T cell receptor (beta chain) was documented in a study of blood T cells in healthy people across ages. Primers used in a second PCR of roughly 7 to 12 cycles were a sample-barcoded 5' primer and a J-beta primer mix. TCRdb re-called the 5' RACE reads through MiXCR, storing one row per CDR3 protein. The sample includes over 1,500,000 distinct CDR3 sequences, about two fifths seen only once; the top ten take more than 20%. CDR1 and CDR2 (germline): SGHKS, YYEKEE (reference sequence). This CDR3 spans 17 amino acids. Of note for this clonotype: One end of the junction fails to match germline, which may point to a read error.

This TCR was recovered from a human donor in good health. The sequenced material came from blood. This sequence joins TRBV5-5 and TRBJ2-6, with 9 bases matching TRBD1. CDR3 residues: CTSSFHRGLNGANVLTF. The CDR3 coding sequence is TGTACCAGCAGCTTCCACAGGGGGCTAAATGGGGCCAACGTCCTGACTTTC. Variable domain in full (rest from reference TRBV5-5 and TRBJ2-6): DAGVTQSPTHLIKTRGQQVTLRCSPISGHKSVSWYQQVLGQGPQFIFQYYEKEERGRGNFPDRFSARQFPNYSSELNVNALLLGDSALYLCTSSFHRGLNGANVLTFGAGSRLTVL.